Presented here are 19 T cell receptor beta chains from one specimen sequenced in a study of T cells in Graves' hyperthyroidism and ophthalmopathy. From RNA transcripts, TCR beta CDR3 regions were amplified. A first-round RT-PCR of the TCR CDR3 used the HTBI primer set. MiXCR was run by TCRdb on the multiplex PCR reads, yielding one entry per CDR3 protein. The table lists some 370,000 distinct CDR3 sequences, roughly 15% of them singletons. Sequencing was done on a sample of blood. These receptors were collected from a young woman with Graves' hyperthyroidism that later progressed to Graves' ophthalmopathy.

This clonotype has a count of ten or more. V gene TRBV15 combines with J gene TRBJ2-1; perhaps TRBD2 as D (5 bases). Trimming removed 1 base from V and 2 bases from J, with 12 bases in between. The CDR3 is 16 residues long. From germline, CDR1 is LNHNV and CDR2 YYDKDF (reference sequence). CDR3 coding DNA: TGTGCCACCAGCAGAGGTGGTGCGAGGGCCTACAATGAGCAGTTCTTC. Protein product: CATSRGGARAYNEQFF. Based on the CDR3 plus reference TRBV15 and TRBJ2-1, the full variable domain is DAMVIQNPRYQVTQFGKPVTLSCSQTLNHNVMYWYQQKSSQAPKLLFHYYDKDFNNEADTPDNFQSRRPNTSFCFLDIRSPGLGDTAMYLCATSRGGARAYNEQFFGPGTRLTVL.

Ten or more counts support this clonotype. The rearrangement links TRBV12-3 or TRBV12-4 to TRBJ2-1; D unclear. The CDR3 is 15 residues long. The V and J ends lost 2 bases and 1 base respectively, with 9 bases between them. CDR3 sequence: CASSLFGQSYNEQFF. The CDR3 region has the DNA TGTGCCAGCAGTTTATTCGGGCAATCCTACAATGAGCAGTTCTTC.

This clonotype was picked up many times. V gene TRBV20-1 combines with J gene TRBJ1-6; D is possibly TRBD1 (6 bases). Germline V gene lookup returns CDR1 DFQATT and CDR2 SNEGSKA (reference sequence). The CDR3 length is 13 residues. Trimming stripped 5 bases from V and 8 bases from J, with 13 bases between. CDR3 residues: CSARQAGDSPLHF. The CDR3 coding sequence is TGCAGTGCTCGACAGGCCGGGGATTCACCCCTCCACTTT.

There are many counts of this clonotype. Here the CDR3 reads CASSFSEGGYNEQFF. Here the CDR3 DNA reads TGCGCCAGCAGCTTCAGTGAGGGGGGATACAATGAGCAGTTCTTC. The V call is TRBV5-1, the J call TRBJ2-1, with D tentatively TRBD1 or TRBD2 (6 bases each). The germline gives CDR1 SGHRS, CDR2 YFSETQ. Trimming left V 2 bases short and J 4 bases short, with 13 bases between. The CDR3 has 15 residues.

This clonotype came up many times. The chain uses TRBV2 and TRBJ1-2, with 7 bases identical to TRBD1. This CDR3 is built from 15 residues. In germline, CDR1 is SNHLY, CDR2 FYNNEI. Trimming cost V 4 bases and J 6 bases; bases outside gene matches: 11. This CDR3 reads CASSVADRKGHGYTF. CDR3 DNA: TGTGCCAGCAGTGTAGCGGACAGGAAAGGGCATGGCTACACCTTC.

The gene calls are TRBV7-9 and TRBJ1-4; possible D gene TRBD1, 5 bases. The CDR3 is made up of 12 amino acids. Germline assignment: CDR1 SEHNR and CDR2 FQNEAQ (reference sequence). Trimming stripped 8 bases from V and 5 bases from J, with 9 bases between. The CDR3 DNA sequence: TGTGCCAGCGGGGGAGAGAATGAAAAACTGTTTTTT. Translating it yields CASGGENEKLFF.

This clonotype was picked up a small number of times. This CDR3 fails to terminate in the conserved phenylalanine or tryptophan, so it likely reflects a read error. V is TRBV19 and J is TRBJ1-1; TRBD1 aligns across 8 bases. V gave up 4 bases and J gave up 1 base; unmatched junction bases: 5. CDR1 is LNHDA, CDR2 SQIVND, per germline (reference sequence). This CDR3 is built from 15 residues. This CDR3 is CASSNPDRANTEAFV. Written as DNA, the CDR3 is TGTGCCAGTAGTAACCCGGACAGGGCGAACACTGAAGCTTTCGTT.

This clonotype occurred many times. V usage is TRBV27 and J usage is TRBJ2-3; D not certain. Trimming pared 0 bases from V and 2 bases from J, leaving 24 bases between. The germline V gene has CDR1 MNHEY and CDR2 SMNVEV (reference sequence). CDR3 length: 20 residues. The CDR3 coding sequence is TGTGCCAGCAGTTTATCGCGTGGGGAAGACGTTCAAGCCCCCACAGATACGCAGTATTTT. This translates into CASSLSRGEDVQAPTDTQYF.

There are many counts of this clonotype. This chain uses TRBV27 with TRBJ2-6; no clear D. This CDR3 is 13 amino acids long. CDR1 MNHEY and CDR2 SMNVEV come from the germline V gene (reference sequence). V was trimmed by 5 bases and J by 2 bases, leaving 4 bases between them. CDR3 amino acids: CASSVTGANVLTF. The CDR3, as DNA: TGTGCCAGCAGTGTCACTGGGGCCAACGTCCTGACTTTC.

This clonotype was seen ten or more times. The chain recombines TRBV7-8 with TRBJ1-5, with D perhaps matching TRBD1 (6 bases). Trimming cost V 4 bases and J 4 bases, with 14 bases left between them. This CDR3 has 15 amino acids. CDR1 is SGHVS and CDR2 is FQNEAQ in the germline V gene. The CDR3 reads CASSSGIGGNQPQHF. The CDR3 coding sequence is TGTGCCAGCAGCTCTGGAATAGGGGGGAATCAGCCCCAGCATTTT.

This clonotype showed up many times. J is TRBJ2-1 and V is TRBV28, with D unresolved. V gave up 5 bases and J gave up 1 base, with 9 bases separating them. The CDR3 is 14 amino acids. Per germline, CDR1 MDHEN and CDR2 SYDVKM. The CDR3 protein is CASSMGISYNEQFF. The DNA of the CDR3 is TGTGCCAGCAGTATGGGGATTTCCTACAATGAGCAGTTCTTC.

This clonotype was seen ten or more times. Mismatch with germline at one junction end may stem from a read error. V and J are TRBV7-7 and TRBJ2-2; the D gene is possibly TRBD1 (6 bases). The V gene's germline CDR1 is SSHAT and CDR2 FNYEAQ (reference sequence). The CDR3 spans 15 residues. CDR3 sequence: CASSWDIANTGELFF. Written as DNA, the CDR3 is TGTGCTAGCAGCTGGGACATCGCGAACACCGGGGAGCTGTTTTTT.

This chain links TRBV19 with TRBJ1-5; unclear D gene. The CDR3 sequence is 14 residues long. Germline assignment: CDR1 LNHDA and CDR2 SQIVND (reference sequence). V was pared by 3 bases and J by 6 bases, with 12 bases between. The CDR3 DNA follows: TGTGCCAGTAGTATCCGCGGGGTATCTCAGCCCCAGCATTTT. Encoded protein: CASSIRGVSQPQHF.

This clonotype was recorded at least ten times. The chain carries TRBV11-2 and TRBJ2-7, with D perhaps TRBD1 (6 bases). Trimming stripped 0 bases from V and 6 bases from J, with 6 bases between. The CDR3 is made up of 12 amino acids. Germline assignment: CDR1 SGHAT and CDR2 FQNNGV. In DNA form, the CDR3 reads TGTGCCAGCAGCTTAGACAGGGGCGAGCAGTACTTC. Residues: CASSLDRGEQYF.

This clonotype was found many times. The gene calls are TRBV29-1 and TRBJ1-1; D gene uncertain. This CDR3 has 12 amino acids. V lost 5 bases and J lost 4, with 11 bases in between. The germline CDR1 and CDR2 sequences are SQVTM and ANQGSEA. The CDR3 protein is CSVRVLSTEAFF. CDR3 bases: TGCAGCGTTCGGGTGTTGAGCACTGAAGCTTTCTTT.

This chain joins TRBV5-1 and TRBJ2-6; D assignment may be TRBD1 or TRBD2 (5 bases each). Germline V gene data show CDR1 as SGHRS and CDR2 as YFSETQ. V shed 3 bases and J shed 0 bases, with 10 bases lying between them. The CDR3 consists of 16 residues. CDR3 in DNA: TGCGCCAGCAGCTGGGGACCGTCCTCTGGGGCCAACGTCCTGACTTTC. It is translated as CASSWGPSSGANVLTF.

The chain joins TRBV19 to TRBJ1-6; D is unclear. The CDR3 length is 13 residues. Trimming took 4 bases from V and 10 from J, leaving 11 bases between them. Germline CDR1 LNHDA, CDR2 SQIVND (reference sequence). The CDR3 is CASSSGLGSPLHF. CDR3 coding DNA: TGTGCCAGTAGTAGCGGCTTAGGCTCACCCCTCCACTTT.

This clonotype appeared many times. The genes are TRBV12-3 or TRBV12-4 and TRBJ2-7; 8 bases match TRBD2. Trimming cost V 5 bases and J 3 bases; bases outside gene matches: 9. The CDR3 is 15 amino acids. The CDR3 sequence: CASSHPGTRDYEQYF. The CDR3 DNA sequence: TGTGCCAGCAGTCACCCCGGGACTAGAGACTACGAGCAGTACTTC.

This chain connects TRBV7-9 to TRBJ1-3; the match to TRBD1 covers 9 bases. This CDR3 comprises 15 residues. Germline CDR1 SEHNR, CDR2 FQNEAQ (reference sequence). Germline trimming cut 6 bases from V and 0 bases from J; bases unmatched to any gene: 3. CDR3 nucleotide sequence: TGTGCCAGCAGGGGACAGGGCGGCTCTGGAAACACCATATATTTT. Translation: CASRGQGGSGNTIYF.